This entry lists 5 T cell receptor beta chains sequenced from one sample in a study of blood T cell repertoires in COVID-19. The assay was immunoSEQ multiplex PCR, and TCRdb's table has in-frame clones only and misses some. The data show some 460,000 clones, about 90% seen once. Sequencing was performed on PBMCs or T cells enriched from blood (not recorded which). The source of these receptors is a woman under 30 with acute COVID-19.

This chain joins TRBV9 and TRBJ2-7; unclear D gene. The CDR3 extends over 15 amino acids. Germline V gives CDR1 SGDLS, CDR2 YYNGEE. V was pared by 1 base and J by 2 bases, with 13 bases between. The chain's CDR3 is CASSVYSGTTYEQYF. CDR3 DNA: TGTGCCAGCAGCGTATACTCAGGCACGACCTACGAGCAGTACTTC.

This rearrangement joins TRBV7-9 to TRBJ1-1; D unresolved. CDR3 length: 15 residues. In germline, CDR1 is SEHNR, CDR2 FQNEAQ (reference sequence). V lost 5 bases and J lost 0, with 13 bases in between. CDR3 amino acids: CASSHDVTLNTEAFF. The CDR3 nucleotides read TGTGCCAGCAGCCACGACGTGACACTGAACACTGAAGCTTTCTTT.

V gene TRBV3-1 (or the pseudogene TRBV3-2) combines with J gene TRBJ1-1; D is unclear. The CDR3 runs to 13 residues. The germline V gene has CDR1 LGHDT and CDR2 YNNKEL (reference sequence). With 1 base removed from V and 6 bases from J, the gap between germline ends came to 9 bases. DNA of the CDR3: TGTGCCAGCAGCCAAGCTAAGATCGCTGAAGCTTTCTTT. Translated: CASSQAKIAEAFF.

This chain connects TRBV7-7 to TRBJ2-1, with a possible D match to TRBD2 (5 bases). The germline V gene has CDR1 SSHAT and CDR2 FNYEAQ (reference sequence). The length of the CDR3 is 13 residues. The germline V and J ends were trimmed by 1 base and 7 bases, with 8 bases remaining between them. Here the CDR3 reads CASSLGRRNEQFF. The CDR3 nucleotides are TGTGCCAGCAGCTTAGGGAGGCGGAATGAGCAGTTCTTC.

V usage is TRBV19 and J usage is TRBJ2-7; 11 nucleotides line up with TRBD1. CDR3 length: 15 amino acids. CDR1 and CDR2 (germline): LNHDA, SQIVND (reference sequence). V was clipped by 8 bases and J by 6 bases; unmatched bases: 12. CDR3 in amino acids: CASSILRDRGTEQYF. CDR3 coding DNA: TGTGCCAGTTCCATCCTAAGGGACAGGGGGACCGAGCAGTACTTC. The variable domain in full, with the rest retrieved from reference TRBV19 and TRBJ2-7, is DGGITQSPKYLFRKEGQNVTLSCEQNLNHDAMYWYRQDPGQGLRLIYYSQIVNDFQKGDIAEGYSVSREKKESFPLTVTSAQKNPTAFYLCASSILRDRGTEQYFGPGTRLTVT.